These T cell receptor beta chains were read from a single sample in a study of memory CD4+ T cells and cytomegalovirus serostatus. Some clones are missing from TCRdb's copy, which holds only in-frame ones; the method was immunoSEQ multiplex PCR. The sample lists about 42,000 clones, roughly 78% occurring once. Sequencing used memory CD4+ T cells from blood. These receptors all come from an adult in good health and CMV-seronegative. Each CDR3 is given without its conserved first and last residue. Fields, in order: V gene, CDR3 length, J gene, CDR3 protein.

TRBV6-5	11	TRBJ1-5	ASSYAHNQPQH
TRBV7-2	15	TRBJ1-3	ASSLTRGHNKGNTIY
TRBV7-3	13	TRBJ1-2	ASSLDPGQGSVYT
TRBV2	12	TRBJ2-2	ASKPGINTGELF
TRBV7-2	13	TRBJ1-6	ASSLGRQYNSPLH
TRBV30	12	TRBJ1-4	AWGRDRPNEKLF
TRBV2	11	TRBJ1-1	ASNLDRDTEAF
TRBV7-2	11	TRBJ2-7	ASSLVKHYEQY
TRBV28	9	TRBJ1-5	ASSSTRPQH
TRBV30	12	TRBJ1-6	AWRVAGDNSPLH
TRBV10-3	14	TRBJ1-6	AISESRTGEGSPLH
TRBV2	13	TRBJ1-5	ASSEGQVSNQPQH
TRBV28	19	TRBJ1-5	ASSLAASPGQISGSNQPQH
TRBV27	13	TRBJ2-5	ASSLGQNTWETQY
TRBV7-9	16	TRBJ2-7	ASSLVGTTGGLSYEQY
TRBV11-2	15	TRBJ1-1	ASSLVSQGARGTEAF
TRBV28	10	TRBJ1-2	ASSLNEYGYT
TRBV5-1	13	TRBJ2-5	ASSSRVGQKETQY
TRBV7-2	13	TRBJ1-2	ASSLVGGETYGYT
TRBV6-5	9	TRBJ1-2	ASSSGLINT
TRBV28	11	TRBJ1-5	ASSSGGKQPQH
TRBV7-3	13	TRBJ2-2	ASSLQGPNTGELF
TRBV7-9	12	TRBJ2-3	ASSSFGTRDTQY
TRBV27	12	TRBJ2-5	ASSKRGGRETQY
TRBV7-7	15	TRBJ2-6	ATQEGAGGSGANVLT
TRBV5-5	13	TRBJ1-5	ASSFGQGHNQPQH
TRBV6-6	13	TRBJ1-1	ASSYPWGGGTEAF
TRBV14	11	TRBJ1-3	ASSQDQGNTIY
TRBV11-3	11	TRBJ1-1	ASTLAGSTEAF
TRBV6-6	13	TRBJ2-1	ASSSRGQGYNEQF
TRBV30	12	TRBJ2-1	AWQLAGNYNEQF
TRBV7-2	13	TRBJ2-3	ASSLEGRGTDTQY
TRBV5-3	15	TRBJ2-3	ARSLWVPRGGQDTQY
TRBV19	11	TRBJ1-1	ASSILTNTEAF
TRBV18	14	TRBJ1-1	ASSPQATRANTEAF
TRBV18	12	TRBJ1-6	ASQGGTGNSPLH
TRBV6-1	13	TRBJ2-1	ASSPLAGGRAEQF
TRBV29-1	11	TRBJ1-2	SVEVPQDRGYT
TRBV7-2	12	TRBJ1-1	ASSFDRVGTEAF
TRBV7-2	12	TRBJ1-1	ASREGHLNTEAF
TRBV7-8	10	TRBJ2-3	ASSLAADTQY